A selection of T cell receptor beta chains follows, all from one sample in a study of blood T cell repertoires in COVID-19. Profiled with immunoSEQ multiplex PCR; TCRdb holds only in-frame clones, not every one. The sample carries about 54,000 clones, more than 70% recorded once. Sequenced material: peripheral blood. The receptors were gathered from a man aged 55 to 69 with active COVID-19. Each CDR3 is given with its conserved first and last residue. Each record gives: clone size, D gene, J gene, V gene, CDR3 protein, CDR3 DNA. The D gene is left open where the match is weak. Clone size is not always given. Where it is, it says once, few, many or a class for expanded clones.

clone size: -
D gene: TRBD1
J gene: TRBJ1-4
V gene: TRBV19
CDR3 protein: CAVGRGIANEKLFF
CDR3 DNA: TGTGCCGTGGGCAGGGGGATTGCTAATGAAAAACTGTTTTTT

clone size: -
D gene: TRBD2
J gene: TRBJ2-5
V gene: TRBV7-2
CDR3 protein: CASSLALAAQETQYF
CDR3 DNA: TGTGCCAGCAGCTTAGCCCTAGCGGCCCAAGAGACCCAGTACTTC

clone size: few
D gene: -
J gene: TRBJ2-7
V gene: TRBV4-1
CDR3 protein: CASSQTGYEQYF
CDR3 DNA: TGCGCCAGCAGCCAAACCGGCTACGAGCAGTACTTC

clone size: -
D gene: -
J gene: TRBJ1-3
V gene: TRBV7-8
CDR3 protein: CASSRPLTPLSGNTIYF
CDR3 DNA: TGTGCCAGCAGCCGTCCTCTAACCCCCCTCTCTGGAAACACCATATATTTT

clone size: -
D gene: -
J gene: TRBJ2-7
V gene: TRBV12-3/TRBV12-4
CDR3 protein: CASRSYRAYEQYF
CDR3 DNA: TGTGCCAGCAGGTCTTACAGGGCCTACGAGCAGTACTTC

clone size: -
D gene: -
J gene: TRBJ2-5
V gene: TRBV7-2
CDR3 protein: CASSSRLRGGETQYF
CDR3 DNA: TGTGCCAGCAGCTCCAGACTAAGAGGGGGAGAGACCCAGTACTTC

clone size: -
D gene: TRBD2
J gene: TRBJ2-5
V gene: TRBV7-8
CDR3 protein: CASSIRLAAQETQYF
CDR3 DNA: TGTGCCAGCAGCATAAGACTAGCGGCCCAAGAGACCCAGTACTTC

clone size: -
D gene: TRBD1
J gene: TRBJ2-1
V gene: TRBV7-3
CDR3 protein: CASSLYEGASYNEQFF
CDR3 DNA: TGTGCCAGCAGCTTATATGAGGGGGCCTCCTACAATGAGCAGTTCTTC

clone size: once
D gene: -
J gene: TRBJ2-7
V gene: TRBV27
CDR3 protein: CASSLGIEYEQYF
CDR3 DNA: TGTGCCAGCAGTCTAGGTATTGAATACGAGCAGTACTTC

clone size: -
D gene: TRBD1
J gene: TRBJ2-7
V gene: TRBV18
CDR3 protein: CASSPLPGQGASEQYF
CDR3 DNA: TGTGCCAGCTCACCACTTCCGGGACAGGGGGCATCCGAGCAGTACTTC

clone size: -
D gene: TRBD1
J gene: TRBJ1-6
V gene: TRBV9
CDR3 protein: CASSPRTGGDSPLHF
CDR3 DNA: TGTGCCAGCAGCCCCCGGACAGGGGGAGACTCACCCCTCCACTTT

clone size: -
D gene: TRBD2
J gene: TRBJ2-3
V gene: TRBV9
CDR3 protein: CASSPQGGLAEWGTDTQYF
CDR3 DNA: TGTGCCAGCAGCCCTCAAGGGGGACTAGCGGAGTGGGGCACAGATACGCAGTATTTT

clone size: -
D gene: TRBD1
J gene: TRBJ1-2
V gene: TRBV3-1/TRBV3-2
CDR3 protein: CASSQVFRDRGYGYTF
CDR3 DNA: TGTGCCAGCAGCCAAGTTTTCCGGGACAGGGGCTATGGCTACACCTTC

clone size: -
D gene: TRBD1
J gene: TRBJ1-6
V gene: TRBV27
CDR3 protein: CASRQDRDNSPLHF
CDR3 DNA: TGTGCCAGCAGGCAGGACAGGGATAATTCACCCCTCCACTTT

clone size: -
D gene: -
J gene: TRBJ2-1
V gene: TRBV25-1
CDR3 protein: CASSEYRTGSYNEQFF
CDR3 DNA: TGTGCCAGCAGTGAATATAGGACGGGATCCTACAATGAGCAGTTCTTC

clone size: -
D gene: -
J gene: TRBJ2-1
V gene: TRBV27
CDR3 protein: CASSFLNNEQFF
CDR3 DNA: TGTGCCAGCAGTTTCCTAAACAATGAGCAGTTCTTC

clone size: -
D gene: -
J gene: TRBJ2-1
V gene: TRBV30
CDR3 protein: CAWSVLYSSNNEQFF
CDR3 DNA: TGTGCCTGGAGTGTATTGTATTCCAGTAACAATGAGCAGTTCTTC

clone size: -
D gene: -
J gene: TRBJ1-5
V gene: TRBV30
CDR3 protein: CAWSVLRGTTQPQHF
CDR3 DNA: TGTGCCTGGAGTGTACTCAGGGGAACCACTCAGCCCCAGCATTTT

clone size: once
D gene: -
J gene: TRBJ1-1
V gene: TRBV5-8
CDR3 protein: CASSPIRQANTEAFF
CDR3 DNA: TGTGCCAGCAGCCCGATTAGACAGGCGAACACTGAAGCTTTCTTT

clone size: -
D gene: -
J gene: TRBJ2-1
V gene: TRBV5-1
CDR3 protein: CASSSAPGDNNEQFF
CDR3 DNA: TGCGCCAGCAGTTCGGCACCAGGGGATAACAATGAGCAGTTCTTC

clone size: -
D gene: -
J gene: TRBJ2-3
V gene: TRBV19
CDR3 protein: CASSLAYTDTQYF
CDR3 DNA: TGTGCCAGTAGTCTCGCGTACACAGATACGCAGTATTTT

clone size: few
D gene: -
J gene: TRBJ1-2
V gene: TRBV6-1
CDR3 protein: CASSEIGVNYGYTF
CDR3 DNA: TGTGCCAGCAGTGAAATCGGGGTTAACTATGGCTACACCTTC

clone size: few
D gene: TRBD1
J gene: TRBJ2-7
V gene: TRBV2
CDR3 protein: CASRDRGQYEQYF
CDR3 DNA: TGTGCCAGCAGGGACAGGGGGCAATACGAGCAGTACTTC

clone size: -
D gene: -
J gene: TRBJ1-3
V gene: TRBV18
CDR3 protein: CASQNYNGDTIYF
CDR3 DNA: TGTGCCAGCCAGAATTATAACGGGGACACCATATATTTT

clone size: -
D gene: TRBD1
J gene: TRBJ2-5
V gene: TRBV5-1
CDR3 protein: CASSTNTGGAQETQYF
CDR3 DNA: TGCGCCAGCAGCACTAATACAGGGGGAGCGCAGGAGACCCAGTACTTC

clone size: -
D gene: -
J gene: TRBJ1-1
V gene: TRBV25-1
CDR3 protein: CASRPWGGVNTEAFF
CDR3 DNA: TGTGCCAGCAGACCGTGGGGGGGGGTGAACACTGAAGCTTTCTTT

clone size: -
D gene: -
J gene: TRBJ2-5
V gene: TRBV15
CDR3 protein: CATSRDTGTGETQYF
CDR3 DNA: TGTGCCACCAGCAGAGATACAGGGACGGGAGAGACCCAGTACTTC

clone size: once
D gene: TRBD2
J gene: TRBJ2-1
V gene: TRBV6-8
CDR3 protein: CASSYLAGGYNEQFF
CDR3 DNA: TGTGCCAGCAGTTATCTAGCGGGAGGGTACAATGAGCAGTTCTTC

clone size: -
D gene: TRBD1
J gene: TRBJ1-4
V gene: TRBV6-1
CDR3 protein: CASREGTGGEKLFF
CDR3 DNA: TGTGCCAGCAGGGAAGGGACAGGGGGAGAAAAACTGTTTTTT